Here is one T cell receptor (beta chain) with its context. Its cognate antigen is unknown. The sample belongs to a study of OX40 agonist ivuxolimab in advanced cancers. Background on the study: Across the patients, intravenous ivuxolimab was delivered every 2 weeks at 0.01 to 10 mg/kg.

Broader study findings: Both blood CD4+ and CD8+ T cells showed clonal growth by week 6 at 0.1 to 3.0 mg/kg. CD8+ T cells averaged more expanded clones than CD4+. The work left the antigen specificity of expanded peripheral T cells undetermined.

Germline assignment: CDR1 SGHRS and CDR2 YFSETQ. V lost 0 bases to trimming and J lost 6 bases, with 6 bases between them. The CDR3 runs 13 residues. The repertoire was sequenced with immunoSEQ multiplex PCR; TCRdb's copy has only in-frame clones and lacks some. The data hold around 86,000 clones, with more than 85% observed a single time. This rearrangement joins TRBV5-1 to TRBJ2-2; D tentatively reads TRBD1 or TRBD2 (5 bases each). Sample: CD4+ or CD8+ T cells sorted from blood, taken in a trial of the OX40 agonist ivuxolimab. The TCR originated in an adult with an advanced solid tumor such as melanoma, head and neck, liver or kidney cancer. The CDR3: CASSLGGAGELFF. CDR3 nucleotides: TGCGCCAGCAGCTTGGGAGGGGCCGGGGAGCTGTTTTTT.